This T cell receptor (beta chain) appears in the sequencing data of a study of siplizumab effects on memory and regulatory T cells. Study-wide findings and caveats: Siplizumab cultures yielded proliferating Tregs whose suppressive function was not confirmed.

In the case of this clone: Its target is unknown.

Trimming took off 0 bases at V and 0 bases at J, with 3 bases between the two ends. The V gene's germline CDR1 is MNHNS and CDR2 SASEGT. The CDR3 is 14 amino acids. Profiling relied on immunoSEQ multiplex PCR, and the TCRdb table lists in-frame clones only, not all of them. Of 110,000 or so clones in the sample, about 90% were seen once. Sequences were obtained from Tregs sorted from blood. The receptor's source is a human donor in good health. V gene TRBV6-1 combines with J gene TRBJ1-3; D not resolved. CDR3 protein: CASSEAVSGNTIYF. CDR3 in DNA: TGTGCCAGCAGTGAAGCAGTCTCTGGAAACACCATATATTTT.